These 7 T cell receptor beta chains came from one sample sequenced in a study of OX40 agonist ivuxolimab in advanced cancers. Profiling relied on immunoSEQ multiplex PCR, and the TCRdb table lists in-frame clones only, not all of them. The profile shows 70,000 or so clones, around nine tenths of them singletons. This material consisted of CD4+ or CD8+ T cells sorted from blood, taken in a trial of the OX40 agonist ivuxolimab. Receptor source: an adult with an advanced solid tumor such as melanoma, head and neck, liver or kidney cancer.

The chain recombines TRBV29-1 with TRBJ1-3; 8 bases fit TRBD1. The CDR3 is 13 residues long. Looked up from germline, CDR1 is SQVTM and CDR2 is ANQGSEA. Trimming cost V 8 bases and J 2 bases; bases outside gene matches: 5. CDR3 protein: CSTQTGAGNTIYF. CDR3 DNA: TGCAGCACGCAGACAGGGGCTGGAAACACCATATATTTT.

The chain is built from TRBV7-2 and TRBJ1-5, with D perhaps matching TRBD1 (6 bases). CDR3 length: 15 amino acids. CDR1 and CDR2 from the germline V gene are SGHTA and FQGNSA. V shed 5 bases and J shed 3 bases, with 14 bases lying between them. CDR3 DNA sequence: TGTGCCAGCAGCCCGCAGGGGACGTCCAATCAGCCCCAGCATTTT. Its protein product is CASSPQGTSNQPQHF.

The chain employs TRBV20-1 and TRBJ2-3; D remains ambiguous. This CDR3 spans 11 amino acids. Germline V CDR1 and CDR2: DFQATT, SNEGSKA (reference sequence). Trimming pared 3 bases from V and 4 bases from J, leaving 5 bases between. Here the CDR3 DNA reads TGCAGTGCTAGCGCAGCAGATACGCAGTATTTT. Protein: CSASAADTQYF.

This rearrangement joins TRBV5-6 to TRBJ1-3; weak D call: TRBD1 (6 bases). Germline CDR1 is SGHDT and CDR2 is YYEEEE. V was cut by 9 bases and J by 2 bases, with 15 bases left in between. The CDR3 loop spans 14 amino acids. The CDR3 sequence is CANSRSGAGNTIYF. Written as DNA, the CDR3 is TGTGCCAATAGCCGTTCAGGGGCTGGAAACACCATATATTTT.

This chain connects TRBV11-3 to TRBJ2-1; 8 nucleotides agree with TRBD1. J was trimmed by 9 bases and V by 4 bases; bases with no gene match: 11. Germline-derived CDR1 and CDR2 are SGHNT and YENEEA. The CDR3 contains 15 residues. CDR3 loop: CASSSMGQAESEQFF. In DNA, the CDR3 is TGTGCCAGCAGCTCAATGGGACAGGCCGAAAGTGAGCAGTTCTTC.

The rearrangement uses TRBV5-4 and TRBJ1-2, with 7 bases identical to TRBD1. CDR3 size: 13 residues. With 4 bases clipped from V and 3 bases from J, the junction kept 3 bases outside the gene matches. Per germline, CDR1 SGHNT and CDR2 YYREEE (reference sequence). The CDR3 sequence is CASSTRGYYGYTF. CDR3 bases: TGTGCCAGCAGCACCAGGGGGTACTATGGCTACACCTTC.

This clone was picked up one time. The rearrangement links TRBV14 to TRBJ1-3; 7 positions agree with TRBD1. This CDR3 is 16 amino acids long. Germline V gene data show CDR1 as SGHDN and CDR2 as FVKESK. Trimming at V came to 4 bases and at J to 2 bases, leaving 8 bases not matched to a gene. The chain's CDR3 is CASSRYDRDAGNTIYF. The DNA for the CDR3 is TGTGCCAGCAGCCGATATGACAGGGATGCTGGAAACACCATATATTTT.